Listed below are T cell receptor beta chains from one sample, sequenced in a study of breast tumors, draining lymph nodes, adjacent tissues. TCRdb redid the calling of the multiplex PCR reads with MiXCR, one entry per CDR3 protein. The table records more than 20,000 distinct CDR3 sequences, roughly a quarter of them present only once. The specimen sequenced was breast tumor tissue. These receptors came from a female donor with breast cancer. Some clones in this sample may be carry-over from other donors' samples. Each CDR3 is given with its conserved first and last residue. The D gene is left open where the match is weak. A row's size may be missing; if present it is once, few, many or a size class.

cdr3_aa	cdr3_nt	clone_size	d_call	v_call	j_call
CASSQGPGTSEETQYF	TGTGCCAGCAGCCAAGGTCCCGGGACTAGCGAAGAGACCCAGTACTTC	many	TRBD2	TRBV3-1	TRBJ2-5
CAISQGLAGEGTDTQYF	TGTGCCATCAGCCAGGGACTAGCGGGAGAAGGCACAGATACGCAGTATTTT	medium-sized	TRBD2	TRBV10-3	TRBJ2-3
CASSLIVGGLTDTQYF	TGTGCCAGCAGTTTAATTGTGGGAGGACTCACAGATACGCAGTATTTT	many	-	TRBV12-3/TRBV12-4	TRBJ2-3
CASSYTGGSYEQYF	TGTGCCAGCAGTTACACAGGGGGCTCCTACGAGCAGTACTTC	many	TRBD1	TRBV6-2/TRBV6-3	TRBJ2-7
CASLPQPPRSGGTQYF	TGTGCCAGCTTACCACAGCCTCCGAGGTCGGGAGGGACCCAGTACTTC	-	TRBD2	TRBV18	TRBJ2-5
CASREREGQGTGELFF	TGTGCCAGCAGGGAGCGGGAGGGCCAGGGCACCGGGGAGCTGTTTTTT	many	TRBD2	TRBV7-3	TRBJ2-2
CASSPQGDQPQHF	TGTGCCAGTAGTCCCCAGGGGGATCAGCCCCAGCATTTT	many	TRBD1	TRBV19	TRBJ1-5
CASSEKTGTYEQYF	TGTGCCAGCAGTGAAAAAACGGGGACCTACGAGCAGTACTTC	once	-	TRBV2	TRBJ2-7
CVSSFALSRLAGMYNEQFF	TGTGTCAGCAGCTTCGCACTTTCTCGACTAGCGGGGATGTACAATGAGCAGTTCTTC	-	TRBD2	TRBV11-2	TRBJ2-1
CAYLQGTGAFF	TGTGCCTACTTACAGGGGACTGGAGCTTTCTTT	-	TRBD1	TRBV30	TRBJ1-1
CASSQPGHENEKLFF	TGTGCCAGCAGCCAGCCGGGACACGAGAATGAAAAACTGTTTTTT	-	-	TRBV4-2	TRBJ1-4
CAREIAGVTGEQYF	TGTGCCAGAGAAATAGCGGGAGTAACTGGTGAGCAGTACTTC	many	TRBD2	TRBV2	TRBJ2-7
CASSVSLGTRYF	TGTGCCAGCAGCGTCTCGCTAGGTACGCGGTATTTT	-	-	TRBV6-1	TRBJ2-3
CASSDSEYNEQFF	TGTGCCAGCAGTGACTCGGAGTACAATGAGCAGTTCTTC	-	-	TRBV6-4	TRBJ2-1
CASSLQGGTASYEQYF	TGTGCCAGCAGCTTACAGGGCGGGACAGCATCCTACGAGCAGTACTTC	medium-sized	-	TRBV7-3	TRBJ2-7
CSARVLGLTSGVETQYF	TGCAGTGCTAGAGTCTTAGGGCTGACTAGCGGGGTCGAGACCCAGTACTTC	-	TRBD2	TRBV20-1	TRBJ2-5
CAISESPLTGTHGCTF	TGTGCCATCAGTGAGTCGCCGTTGACAGGGACCCATGGCTGCACCTTC	-	TRBD1	TRBV10-3	TRBJ1-2
CASSFSGSGLYEQFF	TGTGCCAGCAGCTTTAGCGGGAGTGGTCTTTATGAGCAGTTCTTC	many	TRBD2	TRBV7-3	TRBJ2-1
CASSATGRSSYNEQFF	TGCGCCAGCAGTGCGACAGGACGTAGCTCCTACAATGAGCAGTTCTTC	many	-	TRBV5-1	TRBJ2-1